This TCR beta chain was identified in a study of OX40 agonist ivuxolimab in advanced cancers. As for the study more broadly: Ivuxolimab, which targeted the costimulatory receptor OX40 (CD134), was an agonistic, fully human IgG2 monoclonal antibody. The point of sequencing TCRbeta in the periphery was to test whether ivuxolimab changed TCR sequence diversity and drove clonal T-cell expansion. The dose-escalation cohort was 82.7% male with a mean age of about 60 years, ranging from about 20 to 85. Intravenous ivuxolimab was administered to patients every 2 weeks at six dose levels: 0.01, 0.1, 0.3, 1.5, 3 and 10 mg/kg. The paper reports the monotherapy dose-escalation portion (N of about 50 patients) of the phase I ivuxolimab trial. Among the roughly 52 dose-escalation patients, some 19 had hepatocellular carcinoma, roughly 15 melanoma, 9 renal cell carcinoma and 9 head and neck cancer. Patients were allowed to have had prior anti-PD-1, anti-PD-L1 or anti-CTLA-4 therapy, and approximately 37% of the dose-escalation patients had been treated with checkpoint inhibitors. Partial responses were achieved by three dose-escalation patients, of whom one had hepatocellular carcinoma and two had cutaneous melanoma.

The trial excluded patients who had a history of autoimmune disease or who were on systemic immunosuppression. Peripheral blood for TCR sequencing was collected from all dose cohorts at baseline, on cycle 4 day 1, and on cycle 7 day 1. Samples were obtained from an open-label, multicenter, first-in-human phase I dose-escalation trial of ivuxolimab. The trial enrolled adults with locally advanced or metastatic head and neck squamous cell, hepatocellular, melanoma or renal cell carcinoma. Before TCR sequencing, CD4+ T cells and CD8+ T cells were sorted from peripheral blood as separate populations. General study outcomes and caveats: The antigen specificity of the clonally expanded peripheral T cells was not determined. Clonal expansion of both CD4+ and CD8+ blood T cells was observed from baseline to week 6 at doses 0.1 to 3.0 mg/kg. Low levels of normalized T-cell clonal expansion were also seen in some nonresponding patients. After ivuxolimab, CD8+ T cells had more expanded clones than CD4+ T cells on average. In the 0.1-3.0 mg/kg groups, partial responders had among the lowest normalized peripheral clonal expansion, particularly in CD8+ T cells.

Taken from the germline V gene, the CDR1 and CDR2 loops are SGDLS and YYNGEE. V was cut back by 3 bases and J by 5 bases, leaving a gap of 11 bases between them. The CDR3, from cysteine to phenylalanine, totals 14 residues. Left in the record is the CDR3 DNA by itself, 42 bases read in frame from the first base. In the case of this clone: This clone's antigen is unknown. Base qualities are not recorded, but no much larger clone differs from it by a single base.

For sequencing of the TCRbeta CDR3 region, genomic DNA was extracted from the sorted cells. TCRbeta CDR3 regions were sequenced using the immunoSEQ Assay. Not all clones reach the TCRdb copy of this immuneACCESS table, which keeps in-frame sequences only. Checked studies attribute under half of the gap to unresolved V genes and leave the rest unexplained. A total of about 82,000 clones appear in this sample, roughly 92% of them only once. The ten largest clones take up roughly 0.65% of the sample. The sequence links TRBV9 to TRBJ1-4; the D segment cannot be called with confidence. The receptor was isolated from an adult with an advanced solid tumor such as melanoma, head and neck, liver or kidney cancer. Sequencing used CD4+ or CD8+ T cells sorted from blood, obtained in a trial of the OX40 agonist ivuxolimab. The sequenced DNA is TGTGCCAGCAGCGAACATACGGGGAATGAAAAACTGTTTTTT. Translated, this is CASSEHTGNEKLFF.